The 6 T cell receptor beta chains presented below share a single source sample, sequenced in a study of T-cell memory formation after mild COVID-19. MiXCR was run by TCRdb on the 5' RACE reads, yielding one entry per CDR3 protein. The sample holds about 560,000 distinct CDR3 sequences, roughly 21% seen once. The specimen was PBMCs or a T cell subset sorted from them (not recorded which). Source of these receptors: an adult woman who had mild COVID-19 (a few samples of this study predate the infection). Cell type and time point are not known.

The gene calls are TRBV6-5 and TRBJ1-1; D is uncertain. V was trimmed by 2 bases and J by 0 bases, leaving 16 bases between them. The germline gives CDR1 MNHEY, CDR2 SVGAGI. The CDR3 has 17 amino acids. As DNA, the CDR3 is TGTGCCAGCAGTTACAACGGGGTTGGAAACATGAACACTGAAGCTTTCTTT. It encodes CASSYNGVGNMNTEAFF.

This clonotype was seen more than once but under ten times. The chain has TRBV28 and TRBJ2-1; D remains unclear. CDR3 length: 12 amino acids. Trimming cost V 4 bases and J 12 bases, with 13 bases left between them. Germline V CDR1 and CDR2: MDHEN, SYDVKM. CDR3 in DNA: TGTGCCAGCAGTTCAGAGTCCTCAAGGCAGTTCTTC. It encodes CASSSESSRQFF.

This clonotype was seen only a few times. The chain uses TRBV29-1 and TRBJ1-2; D uncertain. The CDR3 loop spans 13 amino acids. V shed 4 bases and J shed 5 bases, with 14 bases lying between them. CDR1 and CDR2 from the germline V gene are SQVTM and ANQGSEA. DNA of the CDR3: TGCAGCGTTGTGAAGGGAGCGCAATATGGCTACACCTTC. This sequence encodes CSVVKGAQYGYTF.

The table lists this clonotype with a few counts. The rearrangement joins TRBV15 to TRBJ2-6; no firm D call. There are 15 residues in the CDR3. The V gene lost 0 bases and the J gene lost 7 bases, with 10 bases spanning the gap. Germline V gene data show CDR1 as LNHNV and CDR2 as YYDKDF (reference sequence). Here the CDR3 DNA reads TGTGCCACCAGCAGAGATAGGCCGGCCGCCAACGTCCTGACTTTC. Translation gives CATSRDRPAANVLTF.

The chain uses TRBV15 and TRBJ2-3; 10 nucleotides align to TRBD2. Looked up from germline, CDR1 is LNHNV and CDR2 is YYDKDF (reference sequence). The CDR3 runs 14 residues. The V gene end was trimmed by 6 bases and the J gene end by 5 bases; junction bases not matched to a gene: 5. The CDR3 sequence: CATRSSGGEDTQYF. CDR3 nucleotides: TGTGCCACCAGGTCTAGCGGGGGAGAAGATACGCAGTATTTT.

This clonotype was recorded a few times. The rearrangement uses TRBV6-1 and TRBJ2-1, with 10 bases aligning to TRBD2. Germline V gives CDR1 MNHNS, CDR2 SASEGT. The junction had 8 bases not matched to a gene; V was cut back by 7 bases and J by 5 bases. CDR3 length: 15 residues. The CDR3 protein is CASNKNGLADNEQFF. Written as DNA, the CDR3 is TGTGCCAGCAACAAGAATGGACTAGCGGACAATGAGCAGTTCTTC.